This TCR beta chain comes out of a study of blood T cell repertoires in COVID-19. Study information: Researchers got acute and convalescent COVID-19 samples from the United States, Italy and Spain. T cells, B-cell-depleted T cells, or PBMCs provided the cDNA or gDNA that served as material.

Germline V gives CDR1 SGHDN, CDR2 FVKESK. This CDR3 contains 15 residues. Trimming took off 4 bases at V and 5 bases at J, with 18 bases between the two ends. Original processing methods: Amplified reference gene primers provided the basis for estimating nucleated cell counts. This table comes from immunoSEQ multiplex PCR, and its TCRdb copy is limited to in-frame clones, with some not included. The D gene and trimming were derived from the DNA, and the V and J assignments and clone size from that table. The sample shows fewer than 8,000 clones, about 88% of them seen only once. This TCR came from a man between 65 and 85 years old with active COVID-19. This chain connects TRBV14 to TRBJ2-7, with a possible D match to TRBD2 (6 bases). The specimen was peripheral blood. The CDR3 loop is CASSPGLSARHEQYF. CDR3 coding DNA: TGTGCCAGCAGCCCGGGACTTTCGGCCCGCCACGAGCAGTACTTC.